These T cell receptor beta chains were read from a single sample in a study of shared clonotypes between healthy human individuals. The method was immunoSEQ multiplex PCR; TCRdb's version includes in-frame clones alone and lacks a portion of them. The sample lists hundreds of thousands of clones; roughly 77% were seen once. The sample comprised PBMCs. These receptors were obtained from a woman in her thirties or forties in good health. Some clones in this sample may be carry-over from other donors' samples. Each CDR3 is given without its conserved first and last residue. A clone size is listed for some rows: how often the clone was seen (once, few, many), or a class if it is expanded.

size | V | CDR3
. | TRBV28 | ASSLPGGPTYEQY
. | TRBV28 | ASSPTPWDRAYGYT
few | TRBV6-4 | ASSDLQGSYNEQF
. | TRBV6-4 | ASSSAVNTEAF
. | TRBV7-6 | ASSSDSSYNSPLH
. | TRBV15 | ATSRVRNEQF
. | TRBV5-4 | ASSLGRVGTEAF
. | TRBV5-4 | ASSTPGLWPSTDTQY
. | TRBV18 | ASSLSRTDNEQF
once | TRBV15 | ATSRQRGYGYT
. | TRBV2 | ASRWYTEAF
. | TRBV7-9 | ASSLGWSPPGGELF
. | TRBV6-5 | ASSYIESSSEQF
. | TRBV5-1 | ASSLDSTQETQY
. | TRBV4-1 | ASGHLTNGSNEQY
. | TRBV13 | ASSPKGGDEQY
. | TRBV4-2 | ASSQDVGGMAYEQY
. | TRBV2 | ASSEAPDKSGSGNEQY
. | TRBV5-4 | ASSLGGTAGDYGYT
many | TRBV19 | ASSSLMRSSYEQY
. | TRBV6-1 | ASRPQGYNEQF
many | TRBV7-9 | ASSSFRTGGSTEAF
. | TRBV7-2 | ASSLTSGINQPQH
. | TRBV4-1 | ASSQPTSGRAYEQY
. | TRBV19 | ASSIAGYEQY
. | TRBV15 | ATSVPGGNIQY